The rows below give T cell receptor beta chains drawn from one sample of a study of cytomegalovirus exposure and HLA in healthy donors. Sequencing used immunoSEQ multiplex PCR; TCRdb keeps in-frame clones, though not all of them. Here the sample spans about 120,000 clones, about three quarters being singletons. Specimen: PBMCs. The receptors come from a woman aged 35 to 49 in good health and CMV-seropositive. Each CDR3 is given with its conserved first and last residue. The order of the fields is D gene, J gene, V gene, clone size, CDR3 protein, CDR3 DNA. The D gene is left open where the match is weak. Size values are once, few and many counts, or a class for expanded clones, and some rows have none.

d_call: TRBD2; j_call: TRBJ2-1; v_call: TRBV5-5; clone_size: -; cdr3_aa: CASSLDSGRSNEQFF; cdr3_nt: TGTGCCAGCAGCTTGGATAGCGGGAGATCCAATGAGCAGTTCTTC
d_call: -; j_call: TRBJ2-5; v_call: TRBV7-9; clone_size: -; cdr3_aa: CASSLRGSTQYF; cdr3_nt: TGTGCCAGCAGCCTTAGGGGGTCGACCCAGTACTTC
d_call: TRBD1; j_call: TRBJ2-1; v_call: TRBV5-1; clone_size: -; cdr3_aa: CASGTGDSYNEQFF; cdr3_nt: TGCGCCAGCGGGACAGGGGACTCCTACAATGAGCAGTTCTTC
d_call: -; j_call: TRBJ2-3; v_call: TRBV2; clone_size: -; cdr3_aa: CASNREGTDTQYF; cdr3_nt: TGTGCCAGCAACAGGGAGGGAACAGATACGCAGTATTTT
d_call: -; j_call: TRBJ2-7; v_call: TRBV7-9; clone_size: once; cdr3_aa: CASSLYGGSYEQYF; cdr3_nt: TGTGCCAGCAGCTTATATGGCGGCTCCTACGAGCAGTACTTC
d_call: TRBD1; j_call: TRBJ1-6; v_call: TRBV4-1; clone_size: -; cdr3_aa: CASSQVPGQYNSPLHF; cdr3_nt: TGCGCCAGCAGCCAAGTTCCGGGACAGTATAATTCACCCCTCCACTTT
d_call: TRBD1; j_call: TRBJ1-4; v_call: TRBV6-1; clone_size: -; cdr3_aa: CASSPTGRDEKLFF; cdr3_nt: TGTGCCAGCAGCCCGACAGGGCGGGATGAAAAACTGTTTTTT
d_call: TRBD1; j_call: TRBJ2-1; v_call: TRBV9; clone_size: -; cdr3_aa: CASGGTGGHYEQFF; cdr3_nt: TGTGCCAGCGGAGGGACAGGGGGTCATTATGAGCAGTTCTTC
d_call: -; j_call: TRBJ1-4; v_call: TRBV7-8; clone_size: -; cdr3_aa: CASSTTGRTNEKLFF; cdr3_nt: TGTGCCAGCAGCACTACAGGGCGAACTAATGAAAAACTGTTTTTT
d_call: -; j_call: TRBJ2-5; v_call: TRBV14; clone_size: few; cdr3_aa: CASSQGRGFQETQYF; cdr3_nt: TGTGCCAGCAGCCAAGGCAGAGGGTTCCAAGAGACCCAGTACTTC
d_call: -; j_call: TRBJ1-5; v_call: TRBV27; clone_size: few; cdr3_aa: CASSPRVGIGQPQHF; cdr3_nt: TGTGCCAGCAGCCCTCGGGTGGGTATAGGTCAGCCCCAGCATTTT
d_call: TRBD2; j_call: TRBJ2-5; v_call: TRBV5-4; clone_size: few; cdr3_aa: CASSPTSGGETQYF; cdr3_nt: TGTGCCAGCAGCCCGACTAGCGGGGGTGAGACCCAGTACTTC
d_call: TRBD1; j_call: TRBJ2-7; v_call: TRBV27; clone_size: -; cdr3_aa: CASSLTGIDEQYF; cdr3_nt: TGTGCCAGCAGTTTGACAGGGATCGACGAGCAGTACTTC
d_call: TRBD2; j_call: TRBJ2-1; v_call: TRBV2; clone_size: -; cdr3_aa: CASSFLAGGYNEQFF; cdr3_nt: TGTGCCAGCAGTTTCCTAGCGGGGGGGTACAATGAGCAGTTCTTC
d_call: -; j_call: TRBJ2-7; v_call: TRBV2; clone_size: -; cdr3_aa: CASSEMSSGDEQYF; cdr3_nt: TGTGCCAGCAGTGAAATGAGCTCCGGGGACGAGCAGTACTTC
d_call: TRBD1; j_call: TRBJ1-2; v_call: TRBV19; clone_size: -; cdr3_aa: CASSDRATNYGYTF; cdr3_nt: TGTGCCAGTAGCGACAGGGCAACTAACTATGGCTACACCTTC
d_call: TRBD1; j_call: TRBJ1-2; v_call: TRBV4-1; clone_size: -; cdr3_aa: CASSQDRGTGYYGYTF; cdr3_nt: TGCGCCAGCAGCCAAGATCGCGGGACAGGCTACTATGGCTACACCTTC
d_call: TRBD2; j_call: TRBJ2-5; v_call: TRBV9; clone_size: once; cdr3_aa: CASSLGTSEGRETQYF; cdr3_nt: TGTGCCAGCAGCTTGGGGACTAGCGAGGGTAGGGAGACCCAGTACTTC
d_call: -; j_call: TRBJ2-1; v_call: TRBV9; clone_size: once; cdr3_aa: CASSPRRLGAYDEQFF; cdr3_nt: TGTGCCAGCAGCCCCCGCCGACTAGGAGCCTATGATGAGCAGTTCTTC
d_call: TRBD1; j_call: TRBJ1-1; v_call: TRBV6-5; clone_size: -; cdr3_aa: CASSYGGQEGTEAFF; cdr3_nt: TGTGCCAGCAGTTATGGAGGACAGGAGGGCACTGAAGCTTTCTTT
d_call: -; j_call: TRBJ2-7; v_call: TRBV5-1; clone_size: -; cdr3_aa: CASSFTVSYEQYF; cdr3_nt: TGCGCCAGCAGCTTTACAGTTTCCTACGAGCAGTACTTC
d_call: -; j_call: TRBJ1-3; v_call: TRBV4-1; clone_size: -; cdr3_aa: CASSQDLGTLSGNTIYF; cdr3_nt: TGCGCCAGCAGCCAAGATCTGGGGACATTGTCTGGAAACACCATATATTTT
d_call: -; j_call: TRBJ1-4; v_call: TRBV6-5; clone_size: -; cdr3_aa: CASTTRVRKEKLFF; cdr3_nt: TGTGCCTCCACGACCCGGGTCCGGAAAGAAAAACTGTTTTTT
d_call: -; j_call: TRBJ1-2; v_call: TRBV7-8; clone_size: -; cdr3_aa: CASSLYPSRDYGYTF; cdr3_nt: TGTGCCAGCAGCTTATATCCATCCAGGGACTATGGCTACACCTTC
d_call: TRBD1; j_call: TRBJ2-7; v_call: TRBV6-5; clone_size: -; cdr3_aa: CASSYSQGASYEQYF; cdr3_nt: TGTGCCAGCAGCTATTCACAGGGGGCGTCCTACGAGCAGTACTTC
d_call: -; j_call: TRBJ1-2; v_call: TRBV11-2; clone_size: -; cdr3_aa: CASSLVGELGYTF; cdr3_nt: TGTGCCAGCAGCTTAGTTGGGGAGCTAGGCTACACCTTC
d_call: TRBD2; j_call: TRBJ2-1; v_call: TRBV14; clone_size: once; cdr3_aa: CASSQELAGGNEQFF; cdr3_nt: TGTGCCAGCAGCCAAGAGCTAGCGGGGGGCAATGAGCAGTTCTTC
d_call: TRBD1; j_call: TRBJ2-7; v_call: TRBV30; clone_size: -; cdr3_aa: CAWSVGDRGTYEQYF; cdr3_nt: TGTGCCTGGAGTGTAGGTGACAGGGGGACCTACGAGCAGTACTTC
d_call: -; j_call: TRBJ1-1; v_call: TRBV6-6; clone_size: many; cdr3_aa: CASSGLRGAFF; cdr3_nt: TGTGCCAGCAGTGGCCTGCGAGGAGCTTTCTTT
d_call: TRBD1; j_call: TRBJ2-3; v_call: TRBV7-9; clone_size: -; cdr3_aa: CASSIDRAIDTQYF; cdr3_nt: TGTGCCAGCAGCATCGACAGGGCCATCGATACGCAGTATTTT
d_call: -; j_call: TRBJ2-7; v_call: TRBV10-2; clone_size: -; cdr3_aa: CASSEQGYEQYF; cdr3_nt: TGCGCCAGCAGTGAGCAGGGGTACGAGCAGTACTTC
d_call: TRBD2; j_call: TRBJ2-3; v_call: TRBV5-1; clone_size: few; cdr3_aa: CASSLGLAGADTQYF; cdr3_nt: TGCGCCAGCAGCTTGGGACTAGCGGGAGCAGATACGCAGTATTTT
d_call: TRBD1; j_call: TRBJ2-1; v_call: TRBV5-1; clone_size: few; cdr3_aa: CASSLESGGFGEQFF; cdr3_nt: TGCGCCAGCAGCTTGGAATCAGGGGGATTTGGTGAGCAGTTCTTC
d_call: TRBD2; j_call: TRBJ2-3; v_call: TRBV7-9; clone_size: -; cdr3_aa: CASSLVVPSGADTQYF; cdr3_nt: TGTGCCAGCAGCTTAGTGGTCCCTAGCGGGGCAGATACGCAGTATTTT
d_call: -; j_call: TRBJ1-1; v_call: TRBV14; clone_size: -; cdr3_aa: CASSQDWNTEAFF; cdr3_nt: TGTGCCAGCAGCCAAGACTGGAACACTGAAGCTTTCTTT
d_call: TRBD1; j_call: TRBJ2-3; v_call: TRBV29-1; clone_size: -; cdr3_aa: CSSLLGTGELDTQYF; cdr3_nt: TGCAGCTCCCTGTTGGGGACAGGAGAGTTGGATACGCAGTATTTT
d_call: -; j_call: TRBJ1-1; v_call: TRBV7-2; clone_size: -; cdr3_aa: CASSLATNMNTEAFF; cdr3_nt: TGTGCCAGCAGCTTAGCGACTAACATGAACACTGAAGCTTTCTTT
d_call: TRBD1; j_call: TRBJ2-7; v_call: TRBV4-2; clone_size: -; cdr3_aa: CASSSQGTGGSYEQYF; cdr3_nt: TGTGCCAGCAGCTCTCAAGGGACAGGGGGCTCGTACGAGCAGTACTTC
d_call: TRBD1; j_call: TRBJ1-6; v_call: TRBV11-2; clone_size: -; cdr3_aa: CASWNRGFNSPLHF; cdr3_nt: TGTGCCAGCTGGAACAGGGGGTTTAATTCACCCCTCCACTTT
d_call: -; j_call: TRBJ2-5; v_call: TRBV27; clone_size: -; cdr3_aa: CASSFRGRSETQYF; cdr3_nt: TGTGCCAGCAGTTTTCGTGGCAGGTCGGAGACCCAGTACTTC
d_call: -; j_call: TRBJ1-5; v_call: TRBV19; clone_size: few; cdr3_aa: CASSAGDKKHF; cdr3_nt: TGTGCCAGTAGCGCGGGGGACAAGAAGCATTTT
d_call: TRBD2; j_call: TRBJ2-1; v_call: TRBV7-3; clone_size: once; cdr3_aa: CASSSLGSGSEQFF; cdr3_nt: TGTGCCAGCAGCTCCTTAGGGAGCGGGAGTGAGCAGTTCTTC
d_call: -; j_call: TRBJ1-6; v_call: TRBV11-1; clone_size: -; cdr3_aa: CASSLGLSHGDSPLHF; cdr3_nt: TGTGCCAGCAGCTTAGGTCTCAGCCACGGGGATTCACCCCTCCACTTT
d_call: TRBD2; j_call: TRBJ2-1; v_call: TRBV4-2; clone_size: -; cdr3_aa: CASSSRTSTYNEQFF; cdr3_nt: TGTGCCAGCAGCTCACGGACTAGCACCTACAATGAGCAGTTCTTC
d_call: TRBD1; j_call: TRBJ1-1; v_call: TRBV9; clone_size: -; cdr3_aa: CASSGVGGRTEAFF; cdr3_nt: TGTGCCAGCAGCGGGGTAGGGGGCAGGACTGAAGCTTTCTTT
d_call: -; j_call: TRBJ1-5; v_call: TRBV4-2; clone_size: -; cdr3_aa: CASSQDPYQPQHF; cdr3_nt: TGTGCCAGCAGCCAAGATCCGTATCAGCCCCAGCATTTT
d_call: -; j_call: TRBJ1-2; v_call: TRBV29-1; clone_size: -; cdr3_aa: CSVEVGVYGYTF; cdr3_nt: TGCAGCGTTGAAGTCGGGGTGTACGGCTACACCTTC
d_call: -; j_call: TRBJ2-1; v_call: TRBV19; clone_size: once; cdr3_aa: CASRMRASHYNEQFF; cdr3_nt: TGTGCCAGTAGAATGAGGGCATCCCATTACAATGAGCAGTTCTTC
d_call: -; j_call: TRBJ2-7; v_call: TRBV9; clone_size: -; cdr3_aa: CASSVRWESYEQYF; cdr3_nt: TGTGCCAGCAGCGTTCGGTGGGAGTCCTACGAGCAGTACTTC
d_call: TRBD1; j_call: TRBJ1-1; v_call: TRBV9; clone_size: -; cdr3_aa: CASSGTGVTEAFF; cdr3_nt: TGTGCCAGCAGCGGAACAGGGGTCACTGAAGCTTTCTTT
d_call: -; j_call: TRBJ1-5; v_call: TRBV18; clone_size: -; cdr3_aa: CASSPVERRGGLPQHF; cdr3_nt: TGTGCCAGCTCCCCGGTGGAAAGAAGGGGAGGACTCCCCCAGCATTTT